This T cell receptor (beta chain) appears in the sequencing data of a study of cytomegalovirus exposure and HLA in healthy donors. On the study more broadly: The study placed approximately 81% of its approximately 400 genotyped donors in the Caucasian-associated ancestry cluster. The study, taken as a whole, reports: TCR beta V- and J-gene trimming, according to a later analysis, was linked to a missense DCLRE1C variant. In a later analysis, common viral pathogens appeared linked to several of the most significant clusters.

For this clone: Its antigen remains unknown.

The study ran its PCR with 60 Vbeta and 13 Jbeta primers. Method: immunoSEQ multiplex PCR; TCRdb's copy keeps in-frame clones and lacks some. The repertoire has about 160,000 clones, around four fifths of them found once; the top ten carry roughly 1.3%. Germline-derived CDR1 and CDR2 are MDHEN and SYDVKM. The CDR3 runs to 14 residues. Trimming at V came to 7 bases and at J to 4 bases, leaving 10 bases not matched to a gene. Sequences were obtained from PBMCs. The sequence was collected from a man aged 25-45 years in good health and CMV-seronegative. The genes are TRBV28 and TRBJ2-7; TRBD1 agrees at 7 bases. The CDR3 DNA follows: TGTGCCAGCACCCCTGGGACAGACGAGTACGAGCAGTACTTC. Translating it yields CASTPGTDEYEQYF.